This T cell receptor beta chain was retrieved from a study of molecular identifiers for immune sequencing clone quantification (dated by TCRdb to the late 2010s). General notes on the study: For a replicate experiment, RNA from 20,000 or 100,000 naive CD8 T cells was divided into five aliquots, of which four were sequenced. The study was a methods study using CD8 T cells to benchmark molecular-identifier clustering-based TCR repertoire sequencing (MIDCIRS) and TCR RNA copy counting. The full study reports these points: In CMV-specific effector cells, clones with more than 20 RNA copies accounted for over 97% of molecules, whereas in naive cells such clones accounted for under 1%. Spiked-in Jurkat TCR RNA equivalent to a single cell was reported to be detectable even among one million naive CD8 T cells. When barcode sub-clustering was omitted, TCR diversity was inflated by chimeric consensus sequences, with chimeras reaching as high as 47%. Spiked-in Jurkat TCR RNA (roughly 10 copies' worth), which is not part of the donor repertoire, was contained in the naive libraries. About 2.9 recovered TCR RNA copies per cell were obtained by modeling, versus approximately 9 by digital PCR, implying a capture efficiency of 30% to 35%. Identical TCR molecules sharing a barcode could cause highly expanded clone sizes to be underestimated.

Libraries of naive CD8 T cells were generated from about 21,000 to 970,000 sorted cells, with 10%, 30% or 50% of the purified RNA used. On a BD FACSAria II, naive CD8 T cells were FACS-sorted as CD8+CD4-CCR7+CD45RA+ and collected into RLT Plus buffer. To test detection sensitivity, Jurkat RNA equal to fewer than 13 TCR copies was added to samples of about 17,000-1,100,000 naive CD8 T cells. CD8 T cells were enriched using RosetteSep CD8+ T Cell Enrichment Cocktail and Ficoll-Paque, and the enriched cells then underwent ACK red cell lysis. Many counts were recorded for this clonotype. Its antigen is currently not known. No much larger clone exists at a distance of one base, and base qualities are not known. Libraries were constructed by PCR. TCRdb records Illumina HiSeq 4000 as the sequencer. Bulk TCR libraries were made following a previously described method, with the TCR primers given in Table S5. Purification of total RNA was performed with the Qiagen AllPrep DNA/RNA kit. Before analysis, reads from multiple sequencing runs of the same library were pooled. Regarding the original processing steps: Reads were retained only if the reads had an exact TCR constant sequence, and the retained reads were trimmed to 150 nt and grouped according to their 12-nt molecular barcodes. Reads in each barcode group were sub-clustered using a 15% Levenshtein threshold, and a quality-weighted consensus sequence was built for each RNA molecule. Non-functional sequences were filtered out, along with any lower-count sequence sitting one edit away from another sequence. Based on fitting two negative binomial distributions, any barcode sub-cluster with under 20% of the maximum read count was discarded. The public sequencing data were trimmed at Q25 with fastp and processed into clonotypes with MiXCR by TCRdb, which kept only in-frame beta chains. Records with the same CDR3 protein are collapsed into one entry carrying the most frequent genes and DNA. These V and J calls derive from TCRdb rather than the authors' analysis. Counted in this sample were about 640,000 distinct CDR3 sequences; just under 20% of them appeared once. The ten largest clonotypes hold roughly 0.9% of the sample.

Clipping removes 2 bases from V and 6 bases from J, with 10 as the unmatched junction base count. CDR3 length: 17 amino acids, cysteine to phenylalanine. The read is trimmed to its CDR3 DNA, 51 bases read in frame from base 1. CDR1 and CDR2, per the germline V gene, are KGHDR and SFDVKD. The chain uses TRBV24-1 and TRBJ2-1; the junction holds 9 bases that match TRBD1. The TCR sequence derives from a human donor in good health. Some libraries in this study had Jurkat cell RNA spiked in. The sequenced sample was naive CD8+ T cells from blood, with Jurkat cell RNA spiked in. The sample's cell subset or site label is to be understood as: FACS-sorted CD8+CD4-CCR7+CD45RA+ naive T cells. The CDR3 region reads CATSDSRTGGVINEQFF. The DNA sequence is given as TGTGCCACCAGTGATTCCCGAACAGGGGGCGTAATCAATGAGCAGTTCTTC.